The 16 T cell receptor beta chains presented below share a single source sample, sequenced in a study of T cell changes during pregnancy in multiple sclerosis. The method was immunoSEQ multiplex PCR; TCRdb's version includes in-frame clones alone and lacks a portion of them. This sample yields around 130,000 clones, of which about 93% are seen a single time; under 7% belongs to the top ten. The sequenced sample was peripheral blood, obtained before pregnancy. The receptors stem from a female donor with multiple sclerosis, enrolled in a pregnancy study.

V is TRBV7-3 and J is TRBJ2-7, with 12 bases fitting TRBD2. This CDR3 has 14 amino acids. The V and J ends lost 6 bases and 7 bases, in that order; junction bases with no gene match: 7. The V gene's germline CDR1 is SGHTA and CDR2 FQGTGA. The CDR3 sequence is CASRLTSGSGEQYF. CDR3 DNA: TGTGCCAGCAGGTTGACTAGCGGGAGTGGTGAGCAGTACTTC.

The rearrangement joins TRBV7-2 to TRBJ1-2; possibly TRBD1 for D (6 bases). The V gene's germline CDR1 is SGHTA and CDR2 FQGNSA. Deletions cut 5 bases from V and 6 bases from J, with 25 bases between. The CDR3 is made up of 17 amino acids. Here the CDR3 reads CASSTEPGQRVRDGYTF. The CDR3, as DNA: TGTGCCAGCAGCACAGAACCCGGACAGAGAGTTAGGGATGGCTACACCTTC.

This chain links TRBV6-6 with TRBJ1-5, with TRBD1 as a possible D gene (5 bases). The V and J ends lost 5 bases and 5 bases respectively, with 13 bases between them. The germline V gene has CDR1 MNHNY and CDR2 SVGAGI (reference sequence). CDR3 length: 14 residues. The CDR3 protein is CASSPGGGDQPQHF. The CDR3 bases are TGTGCCAGCAGTCCCGGCGGGGGGGATCAGCCCCAGCATTTT.

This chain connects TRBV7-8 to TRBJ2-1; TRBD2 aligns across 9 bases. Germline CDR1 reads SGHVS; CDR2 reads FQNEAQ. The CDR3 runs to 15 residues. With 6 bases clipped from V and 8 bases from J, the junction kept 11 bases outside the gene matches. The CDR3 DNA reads TGTGCCAGCAGTCAAACCCCGGGACTAGCCTATGAGCAGTTCTTC. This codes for CASSQTPGLAYEQFF. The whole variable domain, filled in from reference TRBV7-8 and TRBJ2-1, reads GAGVSQSPRYKVAKRGQDVALRCDPISGHVSLFWYQQALGQGPEFLTYFQNEAQLDKSGLPSDRFFAERPEGSVSTLKIQRTQQEDSAVYLCASSQTPGLAYEQFFGPGTRLTVL.

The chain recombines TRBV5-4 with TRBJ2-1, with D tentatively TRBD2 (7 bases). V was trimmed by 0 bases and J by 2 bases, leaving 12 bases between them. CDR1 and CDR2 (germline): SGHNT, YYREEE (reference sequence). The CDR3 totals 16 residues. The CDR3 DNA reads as TGTGCCAGCAGCTTGGGGCGGGGGCCCCCCTACAATGAGCAGTTCTTC. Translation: CASSLGRGPPYNEQFF.

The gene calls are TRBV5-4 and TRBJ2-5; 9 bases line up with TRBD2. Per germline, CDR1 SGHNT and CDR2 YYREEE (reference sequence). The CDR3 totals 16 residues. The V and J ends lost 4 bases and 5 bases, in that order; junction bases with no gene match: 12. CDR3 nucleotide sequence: TGTGCCAGCAGCCCACGGGCTAGCGGGGATTCCGAGACCCAGTACTTC. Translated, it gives CASSPRASGDSETQYF.

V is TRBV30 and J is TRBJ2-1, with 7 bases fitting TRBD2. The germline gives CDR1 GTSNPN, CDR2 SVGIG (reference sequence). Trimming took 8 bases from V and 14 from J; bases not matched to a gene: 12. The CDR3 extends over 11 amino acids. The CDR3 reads CAAGAGVGEFF. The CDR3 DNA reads TGTGCCGCCGGGGCGGGAGTGGGGGAGTTCTTC.

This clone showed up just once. The DNA of the CDR3 is TGTGCCACCGAGGAGGGACAGGGAAAGGAAAAACTGTTTTTT. Translated, it gives CATEEGQGKEKLFF. The rearrangement uses TRBV19 and TRBJ1-4, with 9 positions matching TRBD1. V gave up 10 bases and J gave up 8 bases; unmatched junction bases: 11. The germline CDR1 and CDR2 sequences are LNHDA and SQIVND (reference sequence). The CDR3 totals 14 residues.

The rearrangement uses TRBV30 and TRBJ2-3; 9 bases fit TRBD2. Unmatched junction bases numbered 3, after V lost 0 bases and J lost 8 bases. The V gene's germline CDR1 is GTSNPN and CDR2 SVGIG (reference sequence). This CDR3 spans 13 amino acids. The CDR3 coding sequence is TGTGCCTGGAGTGTAGCGGGGGGCGTTACGCAGTATTTT. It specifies CAWSVAGGVTQYF.

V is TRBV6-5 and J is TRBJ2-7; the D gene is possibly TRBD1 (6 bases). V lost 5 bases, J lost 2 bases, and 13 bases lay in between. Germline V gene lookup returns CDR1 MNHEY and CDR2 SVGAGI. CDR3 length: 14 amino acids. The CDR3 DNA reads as TGTGCCAGCAGTGAAAAGGGGGACACCTACGAGCAGTACTTC. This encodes CASSEKGDTYEQYF.

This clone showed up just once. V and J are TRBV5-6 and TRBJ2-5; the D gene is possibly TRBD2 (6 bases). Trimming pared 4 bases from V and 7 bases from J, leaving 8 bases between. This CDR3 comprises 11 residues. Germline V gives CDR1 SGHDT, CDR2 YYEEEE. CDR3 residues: CASSQEGTQYF. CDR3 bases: TGTGCCAGCAGCCAGGAGGGGACCCAGTACTTC.

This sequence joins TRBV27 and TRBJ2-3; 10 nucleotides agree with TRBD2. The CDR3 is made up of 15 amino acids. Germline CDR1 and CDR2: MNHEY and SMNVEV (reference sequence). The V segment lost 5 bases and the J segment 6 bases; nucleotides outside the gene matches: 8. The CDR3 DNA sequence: TGTGCCAGCAGTGTGGGACTAGCGCCCCCCGATACGCAGTATTTT. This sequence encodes CASSVGLAPPDTQYF.

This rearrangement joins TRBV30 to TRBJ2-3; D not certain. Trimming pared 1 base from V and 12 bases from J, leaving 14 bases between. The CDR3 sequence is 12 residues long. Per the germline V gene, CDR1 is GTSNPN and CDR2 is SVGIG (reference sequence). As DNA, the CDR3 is TGTGCCTGGAGTGCGGTGGGCAGGTTCCAGTATTTT. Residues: CAWSAVGRFQYF.

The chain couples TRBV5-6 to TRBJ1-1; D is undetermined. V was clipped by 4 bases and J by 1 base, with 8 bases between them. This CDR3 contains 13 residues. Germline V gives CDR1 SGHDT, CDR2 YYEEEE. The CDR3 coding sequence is TGTGCCAGCAGCCCCCCAGGGAACACTGAAGCTTTCTTT. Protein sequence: CASSPPGNTEAFF. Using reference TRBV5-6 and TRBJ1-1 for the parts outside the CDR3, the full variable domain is DAGVTQSPTHLIKTRGQQVTLRCSPKSGHDTVSWYQQALGQGPQFIFQYYEEEERQRGNFPDRFSGHQFPNYSSELNVNALLLGDSALYLCASSPPGNTEAFFGQGTRLTVV.

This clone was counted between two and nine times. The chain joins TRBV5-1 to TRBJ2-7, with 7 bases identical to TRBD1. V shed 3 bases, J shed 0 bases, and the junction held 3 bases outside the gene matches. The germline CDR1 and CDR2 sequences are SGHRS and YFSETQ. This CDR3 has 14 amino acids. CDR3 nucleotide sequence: TGCGCCAGCAGCTCGGACAGGATCTCCTACGAGCAGTACTTC. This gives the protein CASSSDRISYEQYF.

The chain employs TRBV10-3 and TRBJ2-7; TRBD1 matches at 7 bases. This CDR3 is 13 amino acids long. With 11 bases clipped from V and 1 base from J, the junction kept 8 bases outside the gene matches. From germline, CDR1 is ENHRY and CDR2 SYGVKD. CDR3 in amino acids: CAATTGQSYEQYF. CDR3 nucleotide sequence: TGTGCCGCCACCACGGGACAGTCCTACGAGCAGTACTTC.